This T cell receptor (beta chain) derives from a study of T cell responses to AZD1222 COVID-19 vaccine (dated by TCRdb to the early 2020s). Background for the entire study: AZD1222 recipients whose second dose came at about 4 weeks and those whose second dose came at about 12 weeks were combined into one group, since spike-specific TCR depth and breadth did not differ between the two schedules. A total of about 230 trial participants underwent TCR sequencing, of whom around 200 received two doses of AZD1222 and 26 received two doses of the MenACWY control vaccine. Trial participants were enrolled by age into 18-55, 56-69 and 70-plus year subgroups, with about 150, 27 and 61 TCR-sequenced participants respectively.

The germline ends are 19 bases apart after V is trimmed by 4 bases and J by 8 bases. CDR1 and CDR2 are read off the germline V gene as SGHRS and YFSETQ. The CDR3 goes from the cysteine to the phenylalanine over 15 residues. Only the CDR3 DNA is retained, 45 bases long and in frame from the first base. Note on this clone: Its antigen is unknown. One base away there is no much larger clone; base qualities are not given.

Explained via the paper, the time point label denotes: baseline before first vaccination. Vaccinee samples came from UK trials COV001 and COV002, including a single-blind randomized controlled phase 2/3 trial of AZD1222 (ChAdOx1 nCoV-19) in healthy adults. For TCRbeta chain sequencing, PBMC samples were collected from trial participants at day 0 and at day 28 after the second dose. What the research found in general, with its limitations: The 56-69-year group was small, and its depth increase did not reach significance, likely because of low power. Most participants were white British and females outnumbered males, and the authors suggested that clonal diversity may have been underestimated. Epitopes outside the regions mutated in the B.1.351 and B.1.1.7 variants were reportedly recognized by nearly half of the unique spike-specific TCRs. Conclusions about previously exposed vaccinees are limited, since just five to seven AZD1222 recipients were seropositive for SARS-CoV-2 at baseline. Because no samples from the day 14 peak response were available, repertoires could be characterized only after the peak T cell response. A significant rise in spike-specific TCR breadth and depth was observed after two AZD1222 doses relative to day 0 and relative to MenACWY recipients. Vaccine-associated CD4 TCRs spanned the whole spike protein, with dominant responses in regions 160-218 and 743-854.

The CDR3 regions of human TCRbeta chains were analyzed by immunosequencing. As for the authors' bioinformatics: TCRs in the repertoires were matched against a reference library of SARS-CoV-2-specific TCRs that had been generated with the MIRA antigen-specificity platform. Breadth meant the fraction of unique TCRs that were SARS-CoV-2-associated, whereas depth meant the fraction of total T cells that were SARS-CoV-2-associated. Using the MIRA data, every spike-specific TCR was mapped to the spike region that the TCR reacted to and assigned to either a CD4 or a CD8 class. Log10-transformed breadth and depth values were compared by one-way ANOVA with Sidak's multiple comparisons tests. TCRdb took over this immuneACCESS table, retaining in-frame rearrangements with V and J assigned. Such tables are incomplete; in checked studies, under half of the missing clones stem from an unresolved V gene, and the remainder is unexplained. That table is the source of V, J and clone size, and D and trimming were worked out from the DNA. Within this sample are 100,000 to 110,000 clones, with about 86% of them counted one time only. The top ten hold 15% to 20% of the sample.

Sequenced here: peripheral blood, sampled on day 0 of AZD1222 vaccination. This sequence uses TRBV5-1 and TRBJ2-1; TRBD2 is a possible D gene, resting on 6 matching bases. This clonotype was obtained from an adult in good health. The CDR3 region has the sequence CASSPEGTPTDEQFF. The bases are TGCGCCAGCAGCCCGGAAGGGACTCCCACCGATGAGCAGTTCTTC.